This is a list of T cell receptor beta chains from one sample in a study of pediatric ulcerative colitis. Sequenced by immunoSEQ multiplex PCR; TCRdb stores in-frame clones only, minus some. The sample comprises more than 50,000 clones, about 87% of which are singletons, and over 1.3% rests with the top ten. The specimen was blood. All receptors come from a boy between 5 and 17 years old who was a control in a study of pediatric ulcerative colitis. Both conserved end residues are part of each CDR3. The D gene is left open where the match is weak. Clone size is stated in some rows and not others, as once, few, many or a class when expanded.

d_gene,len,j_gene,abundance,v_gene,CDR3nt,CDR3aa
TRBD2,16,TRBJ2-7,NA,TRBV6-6,TGTGCCAGCAGTGTGGACGCCGGGACTAGCGGGAATAAGCAGTACTTC,CASSVDAGTSGNKQYF
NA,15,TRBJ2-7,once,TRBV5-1,TGCGCCAGCAGCTTGGACCAGGCGGTTACCTACGAGCAGTACTTC,CASSLDQAVTYEQYF
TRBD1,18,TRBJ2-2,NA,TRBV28,TGTGCCAGCAGTACCAAAACCGGGACAGGGGCGAGGACCGGGGAGCTGTTTTTT,CASSTKTGTGARTGELFF
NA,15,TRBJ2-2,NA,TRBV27,TGTGCCAGCCGCCTCACCGGACCATCCACCGGGGAGCTGTTTTTT,CASRLTGPSTGELFF
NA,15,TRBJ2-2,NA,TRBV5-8,TGTGCCAGCAGACCACTCCACAGGGAGGGCGGGGAGCTGTTTTTT,CASRPLHREGGELFF
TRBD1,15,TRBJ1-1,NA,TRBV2,TGTGCCAGCAGTGGAGACACAGGGGAGACCACTGAAGCTTTCTTT,CASSGDTGETTEAFF
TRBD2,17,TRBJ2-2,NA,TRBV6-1,TGTGCCAGCAGTGTATACCGGGGGGGGCCGAACACCGGGGAGCTGTTTTTT,CASSVYRGGPNTGELFF
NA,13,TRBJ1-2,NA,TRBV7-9,TGTGCCAGCAGCTCTTATTGGAACGATGGCTACACCTTC,CASSSYWNDGYTF
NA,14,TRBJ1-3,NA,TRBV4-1,TGCGCCAGCAGCCAAGATACCGCGGTAGACACCATATATTTT,CASSQDTAVDTIYF
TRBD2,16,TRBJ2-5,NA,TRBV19,TGTGCCAGTAGTGACCCTATAGCGGGAGAGGGGGAGACCCAGTACTTC,CASSDPIAGEGETQYF
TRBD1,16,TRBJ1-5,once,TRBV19,TGTGCCAGTAGTGTGACGGGACAGGCGTTCAATCAGCCCCAGCATTTT,CASSVTGQAFNQPQHF
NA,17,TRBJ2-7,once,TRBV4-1,TGCGCCAGCAGCCAAGCTTTATACAGGGAGATCCCCTACGAGCAGTACTTC,CASSQALYREIPYEQYF